This TCR beta chain was observed in a study of siplizumab effects on memory and regulatory T cells. Findings and caveats of the study: The apparent diversity of naive T cells exceeded that of memory cells, and naive T cells seemed to make a major contribution to the alloresponse. Many proliferating CD4+ or CD8+ clones remained unclassified. Roughly 80-97% of them could not be assigned either a naive or a memory phenotype. Alloreactive sequences traceable to unstimulated CD4+ memory cells were significantly reduced by siplizumab.

CDR1 is SGHTA, CDR2 FQGTGA, per germline. This CDR3 region has 15 residues. J lost 4 bases, V lost 5 bases, and 6 bases had no gene match. With regard to this clone: Antigen: not known.

Some clones are missing from TCRdb's copy, which holds only in-frame ones; the method was immunoSEQ multiplex PCR. This sample yields about 40,000 clones, of which roughly 90% are seen a single time; less than 0.25% belongs to the top ten. The chain couples TRBV7-3 to TRBJ2-1; 9 nucleotides align to TRBD2. The TCR originated in a human donor in good health. Material: naive CD4+ T cells sorted from blood. This chain's CDR3 is CASSRAGGSYNEQFF. CDR3 nucleotide sequence: TGTGCCAGCAGCCGAGCGGGAGGATCGTACAATGAGCAGTTCTTC. The full variable domain, rest sourced from reference TRBV7-3 and TRBJ2-1, is GAGVSQTPSNKVTEKGKYVELRCDPISGHTALYWYRQSLGQGPEFLIYFQGTGAADDSGLPNDRFFAVRPEGSVSTLKIQRTERGDSAVYLCASSRAGGSYNEQFFGPGTRLTVL.